This TCR beta chain is from a study of identical twins. This clonotype was seen at least ten times. Its antigen is still unknown. The CDR3 is 16 amino acids. In germline, CDR1 is SQVTM, CDR2 ANQGSEA. The V and J ends lost 6 bases and 2 bases, in that order; junction bases with no gene match: 7. Study outcomes and limitations: Out-of-frame TCR alpha sharing observed in monozygotic twins exceeded model estimates.

TCRdb reprocessed the 5' RACE reads via MiXCR and lists one record per CDR3 protein. The table includes under 250,000 distinct CDR3 sequences, 6% to 8.5% detected once. These data also featured in a second study, about yellow fever vaccine responses in identical twins.

This clonotype was sampled from a woman aged 18-29 years in good health. The chain has TRBV29-1 and TRBJ2-1, with 13 bases aligning to TRBD2. Source material: CD8+ T cells sorted from blood. The CDR3 region is CSVEGLAGTTYNEQFF. The CDR3 bases are TGCAGCGTGGAGGGACTAGCGGGGACTACCTACAATGAGCAGTTCTTC.